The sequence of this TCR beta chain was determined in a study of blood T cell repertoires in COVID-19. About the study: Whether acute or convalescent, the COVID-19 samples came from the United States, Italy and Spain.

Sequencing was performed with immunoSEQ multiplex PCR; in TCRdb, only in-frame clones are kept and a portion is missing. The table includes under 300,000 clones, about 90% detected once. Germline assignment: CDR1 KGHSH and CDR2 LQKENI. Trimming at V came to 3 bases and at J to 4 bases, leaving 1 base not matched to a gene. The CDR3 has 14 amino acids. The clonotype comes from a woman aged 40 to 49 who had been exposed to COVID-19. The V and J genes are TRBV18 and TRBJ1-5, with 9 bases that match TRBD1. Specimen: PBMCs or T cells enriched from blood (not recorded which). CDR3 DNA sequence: TGTGCCAGCTCACCCGGGACAGGGAATCAGCCCCAGCATTTT. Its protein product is CASSPGTGNQPQHF. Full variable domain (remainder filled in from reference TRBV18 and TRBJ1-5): NAGVMQNPRHLVRRRGQEARLRCSPMKGHSHVYWYRQLPEEGLKFMVYLQKENIIDESGMPKERFSAEFPKEGPSILRIQQVVRGDSAAYFCASSPGTGNQPQHFGDGTRLSIL.